The source of this T cell receptor (beta chain) is a study of cytomegalovirus exposure and HLA in healthy donors. Turning to the study itself: The same platform as the roughly 670 first-cohort repertoires was used for the 95 to 150 validation repertoires, a later analysis reported.

The donors were part of the 120-subject validation cohort, which stood apart from the 666-subject first cohort. Comment on this clone: Its antigen is as yet unknown.

Study-level findings and limits: The study put 160 or so TCR beta chains on its list as cytomegalovirus-associated. In vitro work confirmed that three CMV-associated chains recognize CMV antigens.

Profiled with immunoSEQ multiplex PCR; TCRdb holds only in-frame clones, not every one. The table includes about 150,000 clones, around 88% detected once. This CDR3 is built from 17 residues. Unmatched junction bases numbered 11, after V lost 3 bases and J lost 4 bases. CDR1 and CDR2 from the germline V gene are GTSNPN and SVGIG (reference sequence). The source material was PBMCs. The origin of this receptor is a man aged 18 to 35 in good health and CMV-seropositive. The rearrangement links TRBV30 to TRBJ2-2; 10 bases line up with TRBD1. Here the CDR3 DNA reads TGTGCCTGGAGGCTATCGGACAGGGGGAAGGTCACCGGGGAGCTGTTTTTT. Its translation: CAWRLSDRGKVTGELFF.